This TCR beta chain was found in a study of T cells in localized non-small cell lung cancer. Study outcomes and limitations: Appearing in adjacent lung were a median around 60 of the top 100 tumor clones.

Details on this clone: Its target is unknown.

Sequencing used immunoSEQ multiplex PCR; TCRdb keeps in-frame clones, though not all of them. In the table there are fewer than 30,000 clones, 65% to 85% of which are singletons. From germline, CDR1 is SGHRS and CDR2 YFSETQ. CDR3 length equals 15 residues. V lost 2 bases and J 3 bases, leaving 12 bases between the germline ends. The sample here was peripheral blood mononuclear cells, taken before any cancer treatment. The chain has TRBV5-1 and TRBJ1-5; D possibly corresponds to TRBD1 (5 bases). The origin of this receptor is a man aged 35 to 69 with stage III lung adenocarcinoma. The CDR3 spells CASSFLDSFNQPQHF. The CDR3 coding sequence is TGCGCCAGCAGCTTCCTCGACAGCTTCAATCAGCCCCAGCATTTT.